The 22 T cell receptor beta chains listed next were all sequenced from one sample in a study of ipilimumab plus nivolumab after autologous stem cell transplantation. Assay used: immunoSEQ multiplex PCR; TCRdb lists only in-frame clones, some missing. Counted here are 8,000 to 10,000 clones, 67% occurring once; the ten biggest clones make up about a sixth. The specimen comprised PBMCs, sampled in a trial of ipilimumab plus nivolumab as post-transplant consolidation. The source of these receptors is a female donor with multiple myeloma.

About this clone itself: A read error is possible here, since a much larger clone lies one base away. The genes are TRBV5-4 and TRBJ1-4; D gene uncertain. V gave up 1 base and J gave up 4 bases, with 11 bases separating them. The CDR3 length is 15 residues. The V gene's germline CDR1 is SGHNT and CDR2 YYREEE (reference sequence). The CDR3 here is CASSLNRAINEKLFF. CDR3 coding DNA: TGTGCCAGCAGCTTGAACCGGGCCATTAATGAAAAACTGTTTTTT.

This clone was picked up a small number of times. The chain recombines TRBV6-1 with TRBJ2-3; TRBD2 matches 11 bases. Germline CDR1 is MNHNS and CDR2 is SASEGT. V lost 8 bases to trimming and J lost 5 bases; unmatched junction nucleotides: 9. This CDR3 spans 15 amino acids. The CDR3 here is CASFYSGRAGDTQYF. The CDR3 DNA sequence: TGTGCCAGCTTCTATAGCGGGAGGGCCGGAGATACGCAGTATTTT.

The CDR3 nucleotides read TGTGCCAGCAGCTTGGCCTCGGAAAACGAGCAGTACTTC. This encodes CASSLASENEQYF. This rearrangement joins TRBV11-3 to TRBJ2-7; no clear D gene. V was trimmed by 3 bases and J by 5 bases, leaving 11 bases between them. The germline V gene encodes CDR1 SGHNT and CDR2 YENEEA. The CDR3 has 13 residues. The whole variable domain, filled in from reference TRBV11-3 and TRBJ2-7, reads EAGVVQSPRYKIIEKKQPVAFWCNPISGHNTLYWYLQNLGQGPELLIRYENEEAVDDSQLPKDRFSAERLKGVDSTLKIQPAELGDSAVYLCASSLASENEQYFGPGTRLTVT.

The chain employs TRBV28 and TRBJ2-3, with 12 bases matching TRBD1. V trimming: 10 bases; J trimming: 3 bases; junction bases outside the gene matches: 5. Germline values: CDR1 MDHEN, CDR2 SYDVKM. This CDR3 is built from 14 residues. CDR3 in amino acids: CAIGDRGRTDTQYF. The CDR3 DNA reads as TGTGCCATCGGGGACAGGGGGCGTACAGATACGCAGTATTTT. The complete variable domain, with remaining parts taken from reference TRBV28 and TRBJ2-3, reads DVKVTQSSRYLVKRTGEKVFLECVQDMDHENMFWYRQDPGLGLRLIYFSYDVKMKEKGDIPEGYSVSREKKERFSLILESASTNQTSMYLCAIGDRGRTDTQYFGPGTRLTVL.

The chain links TRBV28 to TRBJ1-1, with TRBD1 identical over 8 bases. CDR1 is MDHEN, CDR2 SYDVKM, per germline. The CDR3 loop spans 15 amino acids. The junction had 10 bases not matched to a gene; V was cut back by 6 bases and J by 4 bases. The CDR3 sequence is CASSVGGTGGTEAFF. In DNA, the CDR3 is TGTGCCAGCAGCGTGGGAGGTACAGGGGGCACTGAAGCTTTCTTT. Using reference TRBV28 and TRBJ1-1 for the parts outside the CDR3, the full variable domain is DVKVTQSSRYLVKRTGEKVFLECVQDMDHENMFWYRQDPGLGLRLIYFSYDVKMKEKGDIPEGYSVSREKKERFSLILESASTNQTSMYLCASSVGGTGGTEAFFGQGTRLTVV.

The V and J genes are TRBV10-2 and TRBJ2-1; D is ambiguous. CDR1 is WSHSY and CDR2 is SAAADI in the germline V gene. This CDR3 is built from 11 residues. Trimming cost V 5 bases and J 6 bases, with 5 bases left between them. In nucleotides, the CDR3 is TGCGCCAGCAGTTCTAGCAATGAGCAGTTCTTC. It yields the protein CASSSSNEQFF.

The rearrangement joins TRBV29-1 to TRBJ2-3; TRBD2 matches 11 bases. The CDR3 covers 13 residues. The germline V gene has CDR1 SQVTM and CDR2 ANQGSEA. CDR3 protein: CTGLAGGPDTQYF. CDR3 nucleotides: TGCACCGGGTTAGCGGGAGGGCCAGATACGCAGTATTTT.

The chain recombines TRBV9 with TRBJ2-3; D may match TRBD1 or TRBD2 (5 bases each). Trimming cost V 4 bases and J 5 bases, with 17 bases left between them. The length of the CDR3 is 15 residues. CDR1 SGDLS and CDR2 YYNGEE come from the germline V gene. CDR3 in DNA: TGTGCCAGCAGCCCCCATGGGGGTCTGGGAGATACGCAGTATTTT. This codes for CASSPHGGLGDTQYF.

The V call is TRBV10-2, the J call TRBJ2-5; 15 bases fit TRBD2. After removal of 6 bases from V and 4 bases from J, the junction contained 6 bases not matched to a gene. The CDR3 runs 16 residues. Germline CDR1 WSHSY, CDR2 SAAADI. CDR3 residues: CASRNPGLAGGETQYF. Here the CDR3 DNA reads TGCGCCAGCAGGAATCCGGGACTAGCGGGAGGAGAGACCCAGTACTTC.

The chain uses TRBV4-2 and TRBJ1-4; 7 nucleotides line up with TRBD1. V lost 0 bases, J lost 7 bases, and 5 bases stayed unmatched. The CDR3 runs to 15 residues. CDR1 is LGHNA and CDR2 is YNFKEQ in the germline V gene. The CDR3 sequence is CASSQDGRGIEKLFF. The CDR3 DNA reads TGTGCCAGCAGCCAAGACGGCAGGGGGATTGAAAAACTGTTTTTT.

This clone was found a few times. This chain joins TRBV10-3 and TRBJ1-1; 7 positions match TRBD1. The V gene's germline CDR1 is ENHRY and CDR2 SYGVKD. This CDR3 comprises 13 residues. Trimming removed 4 bases from V and 8 bases from J; junction bases left unmatched: 7. The CDR3 reads CAISGQEGQEAFF. The DNA for the CDR3 is TGTGCCATCAGTGGCCAGGAGGGACAGGAAGCTTTCTTT.

This clone was detected only once. The chain joins TRBV19 to TRBJ1-1, with TRBD1 as a possible D gene (6 bases). The V and J ends lost 7 bases and 0 bases respectively, with 12 bases between them. Germline assignment: CDR1 LNHDA and CDR2 SQIVND (reference sequence). The CDR3 is 14 amino acids. CDR3 sequence: CASKNGQMNTEAFF. In nucleotides, the CDR3 is TGTGCCAGTAAAAATGGACAGATGAACACTGAAGCTTTCTTT.

The chain employs TRBV28 and TRBJ2-3, with TRBD2 identical over 8 bases. The CDR3 runs to 18 residues. Trimming cost V 4 bases and J 0 bases; bases outside gene matches: 12. Germline assignment: CDR1 MDHEN and CDR2 SYDVKM. In DNA, the CDR3 is TGTGCCAGCAGTTCCCGGGGACTACTAGCGGCTAGCACAGATACGCAGTATTTT. Translation: CASSSRGLLAASTDTQYF.

This clone was recorded a few times. This chain links TRBV7-3 with TRBJ2-5, with 12 bases matching TRBD2. Trimming removed 1 base from V and 4 bases from J; junction bases left unmatched: 1. This CDR3 spans 15 amino acids. The germline CDR1 and CDR2 sequences are SGHTA and FQGTGA. Here the CDR3 DNA reads TGTGCCAGCAGCTTAAAGGGACTAGCGGGAGAGACCCAGTACTTC. This translates into CASSLKGLAGETQYF.

The V gene is TRBV2, the J gene TRBJ2-5; D is unresolved. Trimming left V 2 bases short and J 7 bases short, with 14 bases between. Germline-derived CDR1 and CDR2 are SNHLY and FYNNEI. This CDR3 is built from 14 residues. CDR3 bases: TGTGCCAGCAGTGAACGGGTCGGCATGGGGACCCAGTACTTC. It specifies CASSERVGMGTQYF.

The rearrangement uses TRBV27 and TRBJ2-7; 12 nucleotides align to TRBD2. J was trimmed by 2 bases and V by 6 bases; bases with no gene match: 8. CDR1 MNHEY and CDR2 SMNVEV come from the germline V gene (reference sequence). The CDR3 runs to 16 residues. CDR3 sequence: CASSQTSGSFPYEQYF. CDR3 DNA sequence: TGTGCCAGCAGCCAGACTAGCGGGAGTTTTCCCTACGAGCAGTACTTC.

This clone appeared a single time. This chain links TRBV5-1 with TRBJ2-5, with 7 bases fitting TRBD2. The CDR3 is 15 amino acids. Germline V gene data show CDR1 as SGHRS and CDR2 as YFSETQ. Trimming removed 4 bases from V and 2 bases from J; junction bases left unmatched: 8. CDR3 region: CASSQAWGGQETQYF. The CDR3 coding sequence is TGCGCCAGCAGCCAGGCGTGGGGGGGGCAAGAGACCCAGTACTTC.

The chain carries TRBV6-1 and TRBJ2-1; 11 bases line up with TRBD2. The trim removed 4 bases at V and 5 bases at J, leaving 4 bases unmatched. The CDR3 is made up of 15 amino acids. Germline values: CDR1 MNHNS, CDR2 SASEGT. CDR3 sequence: CASSVGTSGNNEQFF. The CDR3 DNA is TGTGCCAGCAGTGTTGGGACTAGCGGTAACAATGAGCAGTTCTTC.

This chain uses TRBV2 with TRBJ1-5; D gene uncertain. The CDR3 runs 14 residues. V was cut by 6 bases and J by 11 bases, with 20 bases left in between. Germline V gene lookup returns CDR1 SNHLY and CDR2 FYNNEI. This chain's CDR3 is CASRADTDQRAQHF. The CDR3 nucleotides read TGTGCCAGCAGAGCCGACACAGATCAGAGGGCCCAGCATTTT.

In its sample, this clone was seen a few times. This chain links TRBV25-1 with TRBJ2-3, with 8 positions matching TRBD2. The V and J ends lost 1 base and 8 bases, in that order; junction bases with no gene match: 8. The CDR3 extends over 15 amino acids. Germline lookup yields CDR1 MGHDK and CDR2 SYGVNS. CDR3 region: CASSEWASGRRTQYF. The CDR3 nucleotides read TGTGCCAGCAGTGAATGGGCTAGCGGGCGTCGTACGCAGTATTTT.

V is TRBV30 and J is TRBJ2-7, with 7 bases fitting TRBD1. V trimming: 2 bases; J trimming: 10 bases; junction bases outside the gene matches: 5. The CDR3 contains 11 residues. Per germline, CDR1 GTSNPN and CDR2 SVGIG (reference sequence). The DNA of the CDR3 is TGTGCCTGGAGTAAAGACAGGGTTCAGTACTTC. It yields the protein CAWSKDRVQYF.

A note on this clone: The same CDR3 can be traced to other DNA sequences in this sample. The CDR3 is CASSLNSNNEQFF. The CDR3 DNA is TGCGCCAGCAGCTTGAATAGCAACAATGAGCAGTTCTTC. The rearrangement uses TRBV5-1 and TRBJ2-1; D unclear. The CDR3 totals 13 residues. Germline V gene lookup returns CDR1 SGHRS and CDR2 YFSETQ. Deletions cut 1 base from V and 5 bases from J, with 7 bases between.